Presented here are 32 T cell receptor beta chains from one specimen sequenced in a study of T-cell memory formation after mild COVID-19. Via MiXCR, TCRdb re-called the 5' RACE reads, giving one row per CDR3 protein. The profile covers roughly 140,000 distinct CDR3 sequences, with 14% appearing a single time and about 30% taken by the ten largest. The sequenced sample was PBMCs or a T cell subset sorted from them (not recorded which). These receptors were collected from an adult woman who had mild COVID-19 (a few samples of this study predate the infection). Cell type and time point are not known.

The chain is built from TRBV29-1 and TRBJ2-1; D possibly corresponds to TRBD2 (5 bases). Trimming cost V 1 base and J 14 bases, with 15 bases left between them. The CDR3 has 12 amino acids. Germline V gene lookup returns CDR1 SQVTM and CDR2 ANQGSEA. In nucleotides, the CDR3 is TGCAGCGTTGAAGTTTTAACGCGGGCTAAGTTCTTC. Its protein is CSVEVLTRAKFF.

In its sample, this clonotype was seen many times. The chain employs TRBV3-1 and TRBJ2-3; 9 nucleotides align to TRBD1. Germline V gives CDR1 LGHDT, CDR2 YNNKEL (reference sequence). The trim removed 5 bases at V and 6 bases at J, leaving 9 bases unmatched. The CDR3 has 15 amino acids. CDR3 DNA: TGTGCCAGCAGCATACGGGACAGGGCGCACGATACGCAGTATTTT. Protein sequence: CASSIRDRAHDTQYF.

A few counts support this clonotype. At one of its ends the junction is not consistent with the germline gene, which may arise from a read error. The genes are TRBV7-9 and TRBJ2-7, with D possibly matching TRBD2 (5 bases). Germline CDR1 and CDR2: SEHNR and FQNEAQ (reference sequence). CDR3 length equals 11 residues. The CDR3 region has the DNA TGTGCCAGCGGCTTCGGGAACGAGCAGTACTTC. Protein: CASGFGNEQYF.

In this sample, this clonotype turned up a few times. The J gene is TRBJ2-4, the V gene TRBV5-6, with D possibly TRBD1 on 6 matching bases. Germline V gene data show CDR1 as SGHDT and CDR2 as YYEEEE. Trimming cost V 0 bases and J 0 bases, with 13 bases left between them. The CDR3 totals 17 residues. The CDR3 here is CASSLAFRGPAKNIQYF. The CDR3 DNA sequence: TGTGCCAGCAGCTTGGCCTTCAGGGGCCCAGCCAAAAACATTCAGTACTTC.

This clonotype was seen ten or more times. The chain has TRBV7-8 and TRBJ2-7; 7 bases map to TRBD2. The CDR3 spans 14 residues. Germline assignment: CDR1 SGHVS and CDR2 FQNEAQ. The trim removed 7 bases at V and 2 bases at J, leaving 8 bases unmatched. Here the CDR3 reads CASTSGREPYEQYF. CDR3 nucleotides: TGTGCCAGCACAAGCGGGCGGGAGCCCTACGAGCAGTACTTC.

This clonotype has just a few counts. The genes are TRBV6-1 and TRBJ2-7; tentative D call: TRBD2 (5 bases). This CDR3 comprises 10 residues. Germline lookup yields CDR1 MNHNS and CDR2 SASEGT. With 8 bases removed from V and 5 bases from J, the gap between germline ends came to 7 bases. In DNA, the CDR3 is TGTGCCAGCTCTAGCAACGAGCAGTACTTC. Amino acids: CASSSNEQYF.

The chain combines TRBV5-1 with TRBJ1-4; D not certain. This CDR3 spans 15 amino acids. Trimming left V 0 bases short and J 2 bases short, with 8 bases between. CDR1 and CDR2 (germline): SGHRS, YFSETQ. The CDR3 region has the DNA TGCGCCAGCAGCTTGGACGGGGAGACTAATGAAAAACTGTTTTTT. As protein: CASSLDGETNEKLFF.

Here the CDR3 reads CASSRTRQPPYNEQFF. In DNA, the CDR3 is TGTGCCAGCAGTCGAACACGACAGCCGCCCTACAATGAGCAGTTCTTC. J is TRBJ2-1 and V is TRBV6-5, with a tentative D call TRBD1 (5 bases). Trimming took off 5 bases at V and 2 bases at J, with 16 bases between the two ends. CDR1 and CDR2 (germline): MNHEY, SVGAGI. CDR3 size: 16 residues.

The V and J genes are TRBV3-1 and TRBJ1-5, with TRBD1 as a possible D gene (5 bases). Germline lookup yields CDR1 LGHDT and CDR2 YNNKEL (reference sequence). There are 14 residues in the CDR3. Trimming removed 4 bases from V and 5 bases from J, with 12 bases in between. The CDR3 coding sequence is TGTGCCAGCAGCCCCAACCGAGGGGATCAGCCCCAGCATTTT. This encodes CASSPNRGDQPQHF.

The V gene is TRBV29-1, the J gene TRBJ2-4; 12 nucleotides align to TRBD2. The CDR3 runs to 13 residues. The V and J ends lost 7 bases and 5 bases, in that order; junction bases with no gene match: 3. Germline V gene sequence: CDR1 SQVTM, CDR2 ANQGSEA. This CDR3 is CSGRLAGENIQYF. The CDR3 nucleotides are TGCAGCGGTCGACTAGCGGGGGAAAACATTCAGTACTTC.

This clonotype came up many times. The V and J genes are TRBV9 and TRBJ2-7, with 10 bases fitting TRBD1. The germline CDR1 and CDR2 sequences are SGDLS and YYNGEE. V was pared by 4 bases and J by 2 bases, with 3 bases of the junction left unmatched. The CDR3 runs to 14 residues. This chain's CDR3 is CASSIGTGAYEQYF. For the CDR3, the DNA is TGTGCCAGCAGCATCGGGACAGGGGCCTACGAGCAGTACTTC. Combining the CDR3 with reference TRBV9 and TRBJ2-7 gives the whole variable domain DSGVTQTPKHLITATGQRVTLRCSPRSGDLSVYWYQQSLDQGLQFLIQYYNGEERAKGNILERFSAQQFPDLHSELNLSSLELGDSALYFCASSIGTGAYEQYFGPGTRLTVT.

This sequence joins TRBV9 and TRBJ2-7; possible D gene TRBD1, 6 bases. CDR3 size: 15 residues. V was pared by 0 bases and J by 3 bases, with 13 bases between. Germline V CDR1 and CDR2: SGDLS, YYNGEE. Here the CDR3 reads CASSVAGVGSYEQYF. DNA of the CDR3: TGTGCCAGCAGCGTAGCAGGGGTGGGAAGCTACGAGCAGTACTTC.

The CDR3 DNA reads as TGTGCCAGCAGCGTGAATTCACCCCTCCACTTT. Translated, it gives CASSVNSPLHF. This chain uses TRBV11-2 with TRBJ1-6, with D uncertain. The V gene's germline CDR1 is SGHAT and CDR2 FQNNGV. Trimming removed 5 bases at V and 7 bases at J, with 3 bases between. The CDR3 length is 11 residues.

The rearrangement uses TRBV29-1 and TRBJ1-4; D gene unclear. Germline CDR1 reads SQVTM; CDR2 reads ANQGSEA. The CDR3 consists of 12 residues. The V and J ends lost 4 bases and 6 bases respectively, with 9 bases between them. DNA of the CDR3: TGCAGCGTTGCGCCGCAGGATGAAAAACTGTTTTTT. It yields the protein CSVAPQDEKLFF.

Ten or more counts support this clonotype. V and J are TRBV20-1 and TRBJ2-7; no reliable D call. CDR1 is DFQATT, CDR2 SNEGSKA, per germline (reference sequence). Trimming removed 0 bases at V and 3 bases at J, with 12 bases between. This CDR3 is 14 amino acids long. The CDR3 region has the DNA TGCAGTGCTAGAGATACCAAAGAATACTACGAGCAGTACTTC. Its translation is CSARDTKEYYEQYF.

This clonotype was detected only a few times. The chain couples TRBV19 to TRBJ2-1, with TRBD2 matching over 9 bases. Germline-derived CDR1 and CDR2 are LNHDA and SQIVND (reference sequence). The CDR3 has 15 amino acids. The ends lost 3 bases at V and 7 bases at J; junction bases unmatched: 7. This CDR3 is CASSMISGGRNEQFF. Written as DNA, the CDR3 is TGTGCCAGTAGTATGATTAGCGGGGGCCGGAATGAGCAGTTCTTC.

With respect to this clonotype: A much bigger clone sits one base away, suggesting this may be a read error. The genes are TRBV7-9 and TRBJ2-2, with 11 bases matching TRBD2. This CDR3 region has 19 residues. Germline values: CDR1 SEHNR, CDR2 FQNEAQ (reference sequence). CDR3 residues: CASILEGTSGYPGTGELFF. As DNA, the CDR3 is TGTGCCAGCATCTTAGAGGGGACTAGCGGATATCCGGGGACCGGGGAGCTGTTTTTT.

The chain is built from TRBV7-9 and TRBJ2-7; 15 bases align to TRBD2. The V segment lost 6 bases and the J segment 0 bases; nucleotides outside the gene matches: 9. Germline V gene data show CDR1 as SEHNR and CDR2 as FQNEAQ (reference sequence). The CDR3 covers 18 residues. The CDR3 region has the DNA TGTGCCAGCAGTCCAGGACTAGCGGGAGGGATCGTCTCCTACGAGCAGTACTTC. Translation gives CASSPGLAGGIVSYEQYF.

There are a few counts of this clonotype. The CDR3 is CASSRTGQPYEQYF. CDR3 DNA: TGTGCCAGCTCAAGAACGGGACAGCCCTACGAGCAGTACTTC. This rearrangement joins TRBV18 to TRBJ2-7; 7 positions agree with TRBD1. The CDR3 runs 14 residues. Germline V CDR1 and CDR2: KGHSH, LQKENI. After removal of 5 bases from V and 2 bases from J, the junction contained 6 bases not matched to a gene.

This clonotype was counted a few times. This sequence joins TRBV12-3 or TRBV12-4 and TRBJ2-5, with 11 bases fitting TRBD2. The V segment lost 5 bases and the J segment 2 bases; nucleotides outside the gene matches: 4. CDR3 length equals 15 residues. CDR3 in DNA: TGTGCCAGCAGTACCCGACTAGCGGGGCAAGAGACCCAGTACTTC. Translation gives CASSTRLAGQETQYF.

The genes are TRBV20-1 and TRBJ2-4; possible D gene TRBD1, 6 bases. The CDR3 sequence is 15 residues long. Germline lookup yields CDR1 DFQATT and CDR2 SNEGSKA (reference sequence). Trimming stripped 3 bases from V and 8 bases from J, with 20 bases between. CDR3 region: CSARSLDSQWDIQYF. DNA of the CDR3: TGCAGTGCTAGGAGCCTGGACAGTCAGTGGGACATTCAGTACTTC.

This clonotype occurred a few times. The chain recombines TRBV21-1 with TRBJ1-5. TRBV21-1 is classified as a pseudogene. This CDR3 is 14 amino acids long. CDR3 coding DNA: TGTGCCAGCACCGCGAGGCAGCCTGGTCAGCCCCAGCATTTT. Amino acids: CASTARQPGQPQHF.

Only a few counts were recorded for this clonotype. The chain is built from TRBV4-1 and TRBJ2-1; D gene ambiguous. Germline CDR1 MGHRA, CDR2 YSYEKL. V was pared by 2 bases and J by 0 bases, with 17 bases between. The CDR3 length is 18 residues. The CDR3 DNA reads TGCGCCAGCAGCCAATCCCCCCGGGCAGGTCCCTCCTACAATGAGCAGTTCTTC. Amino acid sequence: CASSQSPRAGPSYNEQFF.

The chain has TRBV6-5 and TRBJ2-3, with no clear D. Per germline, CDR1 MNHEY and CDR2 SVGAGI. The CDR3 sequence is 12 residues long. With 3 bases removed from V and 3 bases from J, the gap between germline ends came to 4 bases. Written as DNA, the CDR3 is TGTGCCAGCAGTTATGGGACAGATACGCAGTATTTT. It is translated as CASSYGTDTQYF.

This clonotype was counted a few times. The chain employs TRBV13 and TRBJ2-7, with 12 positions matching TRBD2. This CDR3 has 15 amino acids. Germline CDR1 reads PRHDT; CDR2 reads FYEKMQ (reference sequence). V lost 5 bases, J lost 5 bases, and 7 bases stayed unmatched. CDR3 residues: CASSPGLAGSDEQYF. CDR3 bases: TGTGCCAGCAGCCCGGGACTAGCGGGTAGCGACGAGCAGTACTTC.

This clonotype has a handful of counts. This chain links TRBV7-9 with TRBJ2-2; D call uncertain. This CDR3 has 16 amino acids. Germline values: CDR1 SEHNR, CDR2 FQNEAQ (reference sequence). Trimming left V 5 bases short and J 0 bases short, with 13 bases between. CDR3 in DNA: TGTGCCAGCAGCACCCCCCTACTGTCGAACACCGGGGAGCTGTTTTTT. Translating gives CASSTPLLSNTGELFF. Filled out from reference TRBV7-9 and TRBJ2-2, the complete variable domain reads DTGVSQNPRHKITKRGQNVTFRCDPISEHNRLYWYRQTLGQGPEFLTYFQNEAQLEKSRLLSDRFSAERPKGSFSTLEIQRTEQGDSAMYLCASSTPLLSNTGELFFGEGSRLTVL.

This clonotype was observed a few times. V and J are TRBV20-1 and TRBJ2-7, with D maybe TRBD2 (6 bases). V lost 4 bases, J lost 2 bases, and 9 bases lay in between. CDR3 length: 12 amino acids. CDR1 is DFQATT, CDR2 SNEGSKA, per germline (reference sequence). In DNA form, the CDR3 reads TGCAGTGCTACGGCGGGGACCTACGAGCAGTACTTC. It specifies CSATAGTYEQYF.

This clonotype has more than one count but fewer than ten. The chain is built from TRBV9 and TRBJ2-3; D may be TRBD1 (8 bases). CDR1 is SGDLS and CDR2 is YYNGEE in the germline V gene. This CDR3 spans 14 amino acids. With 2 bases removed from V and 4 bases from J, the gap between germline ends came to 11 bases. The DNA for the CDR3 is TGTGCCAGCAGCGTCACAGGGGGGGCAGATACGCAGTATTTT. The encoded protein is CASSVTGGADTQYF. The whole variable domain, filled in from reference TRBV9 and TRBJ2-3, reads DSGVTQTPKHLITATGQRVTLRCSPRSGDLSVYWYQQSLDQGLQFLIQYYNGEERAKGNILERFSAQQFPDLHSELNLSSLELGDSALYFCASSVTGGADTQYFGPGTRLTVL.

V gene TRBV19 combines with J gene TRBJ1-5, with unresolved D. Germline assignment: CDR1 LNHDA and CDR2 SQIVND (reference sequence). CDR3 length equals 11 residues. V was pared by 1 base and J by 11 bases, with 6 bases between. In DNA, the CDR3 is TGTGCCAGTAGTATAGGGCCGTCCCAGCATTTT. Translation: CASSIGPSQHF.

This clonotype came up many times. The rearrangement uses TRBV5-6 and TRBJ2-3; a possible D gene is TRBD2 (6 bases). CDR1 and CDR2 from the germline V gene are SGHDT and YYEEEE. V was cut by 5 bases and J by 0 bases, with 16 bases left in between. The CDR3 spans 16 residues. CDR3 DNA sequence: TGTGCCAGCAGTTTCGTCGGGGGAGCTAGCACAGATACGCAGTATTTT. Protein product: CASSFVGGASTDTQYF.

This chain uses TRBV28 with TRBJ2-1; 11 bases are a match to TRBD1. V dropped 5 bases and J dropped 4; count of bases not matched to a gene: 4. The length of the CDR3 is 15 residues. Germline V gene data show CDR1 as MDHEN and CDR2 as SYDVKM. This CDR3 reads CASSTGTGGYNEQFF. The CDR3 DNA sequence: TGTGCCAGCAGTACCGGGACAGGGGGATACAATGAGCAGTTCTTC.

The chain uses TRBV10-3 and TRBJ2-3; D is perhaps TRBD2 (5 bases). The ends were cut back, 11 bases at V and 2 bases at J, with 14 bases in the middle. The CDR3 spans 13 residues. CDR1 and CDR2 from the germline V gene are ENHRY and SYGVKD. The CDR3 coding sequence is TGTGCCCACCAACGGGGTGACACAGATACGCAGTATTTT. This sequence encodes CAHQRGDTDTQYF.